This TCR beta chain is from a study of T cells after somatic rescue of genetic block. Clones were read by immunoSEQ multiplex PCR, and TCRdb kept only the in-frame ones, dropping some. The top ten clones hold under 25% of a sample with about 10,000 clones, around two thirds of them seen once. Looked up from germline, CDR1 is SGHTA and CDR2 is FQGNSA. The CDR3 runs 12 residues. Deletions cut 2 bases from V and 3 bases from J, with 5 bases between. V gene TRBV7-2 combines with J gene TRBJ2-7; no firm D call. The sequence was obtained from a boy aged 5-17 years. Source material: peripheral blood mononuclear cells (PBMCs). CDR3 sequence reads: CASSLNSYEQYF. The CDR3, as DNA: TGTGCCAGCAGCTTAAACAGCTACGAGCAGTACTTC.